These 32 T cell receptor beta chains were sequenced from one sample in a study of shared clonotypes between healthy human individuals. Positively selected for CCR7, the CD45RO-negative cells used as naive CD8 cells excluded terminally differentiated effector memory CD45RA+ cells. TCRdb's table, derived via immunoSEQ multiplex PCR, lists solely in-frame clones and lacks some. The data hold about 580,000 clones, with roughly 98% observed a single time. The specimen was naive CD8+ T cells sorted from blood. All receptors come from a man in his thirties or forties in good health.

This chain uses TRBV5-6 with TRBJ2-7, with D perhaps TRBD1 (6 bases). Germline values: CDR1 SGHDT, CDR2 YYEEEE. The CDR3 spans 15 residues. Trimming left V 4 bases short and J 4 bases short, with 18 bases between. The CDR3 DNA is TGTGCCAGCAGCCACGCCCGCAGGGGAAGGTACGAGCAGTACTTC. Translation: CASSHARRGRYEQYF.

The chain combines TRBV4-1 with TRBJ2-3; 13 bases are a match to TRBD2. Germline loops: CDR1 MGHRA, CDR2 YSYEKL. This CDR3 is 13 amino acids long. With 5 bases clipped from V and 9 bases from J, the junction kept 2 bases outside the gene matches. CDR3 loop: CASSGLAGETQYF. In DNA, the CDR3 is TGCGCCAGCAGCGGACTAGCGGGAGAAACGCAGTATTTT.

This rearrangement joins TRBV10-1 to TRBJ2-2, with TRBD1 matching 8 bases. This CDR3 has 15 amino acids. Germline trimming cut 5 bases from V and 5 bases from J; bases unmatched to any gene: 7. Per the germline V gene, CDR1 is WNHNN and CDR2 is SYGVQD (reference sequence). The CDR3 is CASSRDRGLTGELFF. CDR3 in DNA: TGCGCCAGCAGTAGAGACAGGGGATTGACCGGGGAGCTGTTTTTT.

This rearrangement joins TRBV29-1 to TRBJ2-3, with TRBD1 as a possible D gene (5 bases). Germline V gene lookup returns CDR1 SQVTM and CDR2 ANQGSEA. V was clipped by 6 bases and J by 0 bases, with 13 bases between them. The CDR3 has 14 amino acids. CDR3 sequence: CSVLDTSSTDTQYF. Here the CDR3 DNA reads TGCAGCGTCCTGGACACTTCTAGCACAGATACGCAGTATTTT.

This chain joins TRBV7-2 and TRBJ2-2, with TRBD1 as a possible D gene (6 bases). Germline-derived CDR1 and CDR2 are SGHTA and FQGNSA. The V end lost 5 bases, the J end lost 2 bases, and 21 bases lay between the germline ends. The CDR3 is made up of 18 amino acids. CDR3 protein: CASSLHETGWVNTGELFF. The CDR3 nucleotides are TGTGCCAGCAGCCTCCACGAGACAGGTTGGGTAAACACCGGGGAGCTGTTTTTT.

This clone was counted a single time. The CDR3 here is CASSPAGGDTQYF. CDR3 sequence (DNA): TGTGCCAGCAGCCCCGCCGGGGGAGATACGCAGTATTTT. The V call is TRBV7-2, the J call TRBJ2-3; D possibly corresponds to TRBD2 (6 bases). Germline V CDR1 and CDR2: SGHTA, FQGNSA. The length of the CDR3 is 13 residues. V was clipped by 5 bases and J by 5 bases, with 11 bases between them.

The chain uses TRBV27 and TRBJ2-7; the match to TRBD2 covers 12 bases. V lost 7 bases and J lost 4; bases outside the gene matches: 5. Germline V gene sequence: CDR1 MNHEY, CDR2 SMNVEV (reference sequence). The CDR3 length is 14 residues. The CDR3, as DNA: TGTGCCAGCACTCCTAGCGGGAGGGTGTACGAGCAGTACTTC. It yields the protein CASTPSGRVYEQYF.

The chain couples TRBV4-3 to TRBJ2-2; tentatively, D is TRBD2 (5 bases). The CDR3 is made up of 19 amino acids. Per the germline V gene, CDR1 is LGHNA and CDR2 is YSLEER. The V end was cut by 0 bases, the J end by 5 bases, with 22 bases between. DNA of the CDR3: TGCGCCAGCAGCCAAGATCAACCCCTTAGGCTAGCTGATACCGGGGAGCTGTTTTTT. This codes for CASSQDQPLRLADTGELFF.

The genes are TRBV28 and TRBJ2-3; 9 bases match TRBD1. The CDR3 covers 16 residues. V lost 5 bases, J lost 9 bases, and 15 bases stayed unmatched. Germline CDR1 reads MDHEN; CDR2 reads SYDVKM. CDR3 protein: CASSGDREKLEETQYF. In nucleotides, the CDR3 is TGTGCCAGCAGTGGGGACAGGGAGAAATTAGAGGAGACGCAGTATTTT.

The CDR3 DNA follows: TGTGCCAGCAGCGGGGGGTATTCCTACGAGCAGTACTTC. This encodes CASSGGYSYEQYF. The genes are TRBV5-6 and TRBJ2-7, with D tentatively TRBD2 (6 bases). Germline-derived CDR1 and CDR2 are SGHDT and YYEEEE. The V and J ends lost 4 bases and 1 base respectively, with 9 bases between them. CDR3 length: 13 residues.

This clone was seen a single time. The genes are TRBV6-1 and TRBJ2-1, with TRBD2 identical over 9 bases. CDR3 length: 22 amino acids. V was clipped by 8 bases and J by 0 bases; unmatched bases: 26. CDR1 is MNHNS and CDR2 is SASEGT in the germline V gene. Written as DNA, the CDR3 is TGTGCCAGCCGTCAAGGTGGACTAGAGAGCGGGAGGTACCAGAGCTCCTACAATGAGCAGTTCTTC. Amino acids: CASRQGGLESGRYQSSYNEQFF.

The chain uses TRBV7-7 and TRBJ2-1; a weak D match, TRBD2 (5 bases). Germline V gives CDR1 SSHAT, CDR2 FNYEAQ (reference sequence). The CDR3 sequence is 13 residues long. Trimming shortened V by 4 bases and J by 9 bases, and 13 bases separated the two germline ends. The CDR3 is CASSYGLAAEQFF. The CDR3 coding sequence is TGTGCCAGCAGCTACGGACTGGCGGCTGAGCAGTTCTTC.

This chain joins TRBV30 and TRBJ1-2, with 9 bases matching TRBD1. CDR3 length: 15 amino acids. Germline V lookup: CDR1 GTSNPN, CDR2 SVGIG (reference sequence). J was trimmed by 3 bases and V by 0 bases; bases with no gene match: 5. The CDR3 coding sequence is TGTGCCTGGAGTGTACTCACAGGGGGCGACTATGGCTACACCTTC. This codes for CAWSVLTGGDYGYTF.

V usage is TRBV27 and J usage is TRBJ2-1; D remains ambiguous. V was trimmed by 2 bases and J by 1 base, leaving 9 bases between them. In germline, CDR1 is MNHEY, CDR2 SMNVEV (reference sequence). The length of the CDR3 is 15 residues. The CDR3 region has the DNA TGTGCCAGCAGTTTAGTGGCAGCTTCCTACAATGAGCAGTTCTTC. Protein: CASSLVAASYNEQFF.

The chain employs TRBV4-1 and TRBJ1-3; no clear D gene. CDR3 length: 15 amino acids. The V end lost 3 bases, the J end lost 4 bases, and 13 bases lay between the germline ends. Germline V CDR1 and CDR2: MGHRA, YSYEKL. In DNA form, the CDR3 reads TGCGCCAGCAGCCATTACCACACTTCAGGAAACACCATATATTTT. This encodes CASSHYHTSGNTIYF.

V and J are TRBV6-6 and TRBJ1-1; D gene ambiguous. The germline V gene encodes CDR1 MNHNY and CDR2 SVGAGI (reference sequence). Trimming pared 8 bases from V and 6 bases from J, leaving 7 bases between. The CDR3 extends over 10 amino acids. The CDR3 here is CASGSAEAFF. CDR3 in DNA: TGTGCCAGCGGTAGCGCTGAAGCTTTCTTT.

This chain links TRBV4-1 with TRBJ2-2; TRBD1 matches at 7 bases. The CDR3 sequence is 12 residues long. Looked up from germline, CDR1 is MGHRA and CDR2 is YSYEKL. Unmatched junction bases numbered 1, after V lost 5 bases and J lost 7 bases. DNA of the CDR3: TGCGCCAGCAGCTACAGGGGCGGGGAGCTGTTTTTT. Translation: CASSYRGGELFF.

The chain carries TRBV5-1 and TRBJ2-2; D is tentatively TRBD1 or TRBD2 (5 bases each). The CDR3 runs to 12 residues. The germline V gene encodes CDR1 SGHRS and CDR2 YFSETQ. The V end was cut by 7 bases, the J end by 1 base, with 5 bases between. CDR3 residues: CASGGNTGELFF. The CDR3 DNA is TGCGCCAGCGGGGGGAACACCGGGGAGCTGTTTTTT.

The chain links TRBV29-1 to TRBJ2-7, with TRBD1 matching 10 bases. The CDR3 length is 14 residues. CDR1 and CDR2 from the germline V gene are SQVTM and ANQGSEA. The V gene end was trimmed by 6 bases and the J gene end by 1 base; junction bases not matched to a gene: 6. As DNA, the CDR3 is TGCAGCGTGGCCGGGACAGGGGATTCCTACGAGCAGTACTTC. This codes for CSVAGTGDSYEQYF.

J is TRBJ2-3 and V is TRBV7-9; the match to TRBD2 covers 9 bases. This CDR3 is 16 amino acids long. Germline CDR1 SEHNR, CDR2 FQNEAQ (reference sequence). The ends lost 6 bases at V and 3 bases at J; junction bases unmatched: 10. The CDR3 loop reads CASRGALREGTDTQYF. The CDR3 DNA reads TGTGCCAGCAGGGGTGCCCTGCGGGAGGGGACAGATACGCAGTATTTT.

This clone was found once. The rearrangement links TRBV6-5 to TRBJ2-7, with D perhaps matching TRBD2 (6 bases). Trimming stripped 0 bases from V and 2 bases from J, with 14 bases between. This CDR3 is 16 amino acids long. Germline V CDR1 and CDR2: MNHEY, SVGAGI. The DNA for the CDR3 is TGTGCCAGCAGTTACTCTGGCGGAGGGCCAGCCTACGAGCAGTACTTC. It codes for CASSYSGGGPAYEQYF.

This chain connects TRBV25-1 to TRBJ2-1; 8 positions match TRBD1. With 8 bases clipped from V and 6 bases from J, the junction kept 9 bases outside the gene matches. The CDR3 extends over 14 amino acids. The germline V gene encodes CDR1 MGHDK and CDR2 SYGVNS. The CDR3 bases are TGTGCCAGCGGGATGACAGGGGCCAGCAATGAGCAGTTCTTC. This translates into CASGMTGASNEQFF.

The chain uses TRBV7-8 and TRBJ2-2; 10 bases line up with TRBD2. This CDR3 is 17 amino acids long. From germline, CDR1 is SGHVS and CDR2 FQNEAQ. V was pared by 1 base and J by 4 bases, with 6 bases of the junction left unmatched. The CDR3 DNA sequence: TGTGCCAGCAGCTTAGACCTAGCGGGAGTCCCCACCGGGGAGCTGTTTTTT. Encoded protein: CASSLDLAGVPTGELFF. Looking up the rest from reference TRBV7-8 and TRBJ2-2 gives the full variable domain: GAGVSQSPRYKVAKRGQDVALRCDPISGHVSLFWYQQALGQGPEFLTYFQNEAQLDKSGLPSDRFFAERPEGSVSTLKIQRTQQEDSAVYLCASSLDLAGVPTGELFFGEGSRLTVL.

This chain joins TRBV11-2 and TRBJ2-7; D remains ambiguous. Germline CDR1 reads SGHAT; CDR2 reads FQNNGV. The CDR3 consists of 12 residues. Trimming took off 6 bases at V and 6 bases at J, with 12 bases between the two ends. CDR3 nucleotides: TGTGCCAGCAGAAATTGGGTAACCGAGCAGTACTTC. It codes for CASRNWVTEQYF.

The chain recombines TRBV20-1 with TRBJ2-3; D not resolved. There are 11 residues in the CDR3. Germline assignment: CDR1 DFQATT and CDR2 SNEGSKA (reference sequence). Trimming cost V 6 bases and J 4 bases, with 8 bases left between them. The DNA of the CDR3 is TGCAGTGCAACAGAGTCAGATACGCAGTATTTT. Residues: CSATESDTQYF.

The chain combines TRBV4-1 with TRBJ2-3; 11 bases fit TRBD2. The trim removed 2 bases at V and 0 bases at J, leaving 13 bases unmatched. This CDR3 is 20 amino acids long. Germline V lookup: CDR1 MGHRA, CDR2 YSYEKL. DNA for the CDR3: TGCGCCAGCAGCCAAATTATGGGACTAGCGGCTTCTTCTAGCACAGATACGCAGTATTTT. This codes for CASSQIMGLAASSSTDTQYF.

The chain is built from TRBV10-2 and TRBJ2-1; 10 bases line up with TRBD1. The germline V gene has CDR1 WSHSY and CDR2 SAAADI. The CDR3 totals 13 residues. Unmatched junction bases numbered 3, after V lost 6 bases and J lost 7 bases. CDR3 loop: CASSWTGGNEQFF. The CDR3 DNA is TGCGCCAGCAGCTGGACAGGGGGTAATGAGCAGTTCTTC.

The chain uses TRBV18 and TRBJ2-3, with TRBD2 identical over 9 bases. CDR1 and CDR2 (germline): KGHSH, LQKENI. V lost 2 bases and J lost 3; bases outside the gene matches: 3. There are 15 residues in the CDR3. The CDR3 bases are TGTGCCAGCTCACCAGTTACTAGCGGGACAGATACGCAGTATTTT. Translating it yields CASSPVTSGTDTQYF.

The chain employs TRBV9 and TRBJ1-1; possible D gene TRBD1, 5 bases. Germline V lookup: CDR1 SGDLS, CDR2 YYNGEE. The CDR3 runs 14 residues. The germline V and J ends were trimmed by 4 bases and 3 bases, with 13 bases remaining between them. CDR3 sequence: CASSIEGSDTEAFF. CDR3 sequence (DNA): TGTGCCAGCAGCATTGAGGGGTCCGACACTGAAGCTTTCTTT. Looking up the rest from reference TRBV9 and TRBJ1-1 gives the full variable domain: DSGVTQTPKHLITATGQRVTLRCSPRSGDLSVYWYQQSLDQGLQFLIQYYNGEERAKGNILERFSAQQFPDLHSELNLSSLELGDSALYFCASSIEGSDTEAFFGQGTRLTVV.

V gene TRBV11-2 combines with J gene TRBJ2-5; perhaps D is TRBD1 or TRBD2 (7 bases each). Germline V gene data show CDR1 as SGHAT and CDR2 as FQNNGV. Deletions cut 1 base from V and 5 bases from J, with 20 bases between. This CDR3 has 17 amino acids. CDR3 sequence: CASSLGPGGGLRETQYF. The CDR3 DNA reads as TGTGCCAGCAGCTTAGGGCCAGGGGGAGGGCTTCGGGAGACCCAGTACTTC.

This rearrangement joins TRBV6-6 to TRBJ2-7; D gene uncertain. Germline-derived CDR1 and CDR2 are MNHNY and SVGAGI (reference sequence). Trimming left V 2 bases short and J 6 bases short, with 8 bases between. This CDR3 has 12 amino acids. CDR3 sequence reads: CASSYGQVEQYF. Written as DNA, the CDR3 is TGTGCCAGCAGTTACGGCCAGGTCGAGCAGTACTTC.

The J gene is TRBJ2-1, the V gene TRBV25-1; 11 positions match TRBD2. The junction had 6 bases not matched to a gene; V was cut back by 3 bases and J by 5 bases. Looked up from germline, CDR1 is MGHDK and CDR2 is SYGVNS. CDR3 size: 16 residues. The chain's CDR3 is CASSDLSGRADNEQFF. The CDR3 region has the DNA TGTGCCAGCAGTGATCTTAGCGGGAGGGCCGACAATGAGCAGTTCTTC.